One T cell receptor beta chain is described in this entry. Its antigen remains unidentified. Base qualities are not at hand, and no much larger clone is one base apart. These data originate in a study of cytotoxic CD8 clonotypes in ibrutinib-treated CLL (dated by TCRdb to 2020 to 2023). Regarding the complete study: The cohort included roughly 15 treatment-naive and eleven to twelve relapsed/refractory patients; roughly 17 were IGHV unmutated. On average, each sample had hundreds of thousands of productive templates and more than 75,000 productive rearrangements. Cryopreserved peripheral blood mononuclear cells were collected before treatment, at response, and at either disease progression or sustained remission. Of the roughly 86 people in the trial, about two dozen had longitudinal samples available. Responses were partial in some 24 patients and complete in 2; after median 68 months follow-up, some 15 stayed in remission and some twelve progressed. All remission and progressive disease samples were collected while patients were still receiving ibrutinib. The response samples were drawn at a median of roughly eleven months into treatment, with a range of about 6 to 40 months. General conclusions and limits of the study: Clonality rose at ibrutinib response, remained stable during sustained remission, and dropped back toward baseline at progression. Public clonotypes were rare and either contracted or stayed stable during treatment, and the rise in clonality at ibrutinib response reflected the expansion of private clonotypes. At baseline, clonality was higher than in age-matched healthy donors and showed a strong correlation with circulating CD8+ T-cell counts. Lymph node repertoires were not examined, and the timing of sampling was not matched between patients in sustained remission and those whose disease progressed.

What the time point label conveys for this sample: approximately 2 years on ibrutinib. For TCR beta library preparation, around 1.9 micrograms of genomic DNA were extracted from the cryopreserved PBMCs. High-throughput TCR beta sequencing was performed on longitudinal blood samples from CLL patients receiving ibrutinib monotherapy. The patients took part in an open-label, single-center phase 2 trial of ibrutinib monotherapy. A MiSeq instrument was used for deep resolution sequencing, which targeted depths ranging from 1 in 1 million up to 1 in 200,000 T cells, with coverage averaging 10x for each clonotype. The immunoSEQ hsTCRB Kit was used to generate the TCR beta libraries. The paper's processing steps were these. Data were analyzed with ImmunoSEQ Data Assistant and ImmunoSEQ Analyzer, with V, D and J genes assigned per IMGT definitions. Clonality was computed as one minus normalized Shannon entropy of productive rearrangement frequencies, ranging from 0 to 1. Only overrepresented clonotypes making up at least 0.05% of each patient's repertoire were included in the public clonotype analysis. Repertoires from approximately 13 age-matched healthy donors in immuneACCESS were used as clonality controls. The clones in this table, taken by TCRdb from immuneACCESS, are in-frame only. Not every clone is retained; where verified, under half of the shortfall comes from an unresolved V gene, and the cause of the rest is unknown. For V, J and clone size, that table is used; D and trimming come from the DNA. Within this sample are about 160,000 clones, with more than 80% of them counted one time only. In total, the top ten clones hold under 5.5% of the sample.

This sample comprised PBMCs, obtained after 24 months of ibrutinib treatment. The TCR was taken from a human donor with chronic lymphocytic leukemia.

The CDR3 region reads CASSPGYYEQYF. The DNA sequence is given as TGTGCCAGCAGCCCAGGCTACTACGAGCAGTACTTC. The V gene is TRBV7-2 and the J gene is TRBJ2-7; the D segment cannot be called with confidence. Cut back by 5 bases and 3 bases, the V and J ends lie 8 bases apart. Looking up the germline V gene yields CDR1 SGHTA and CDR2 FQGNSA. Taken from cysteine to phenylalanine, the CDR3 has 12 residues. The read is trimmed to its CDR3 DNA, 36 bases read in frame from base 1. This CDR3, with the reference TRBV7-2 and TRBJ2-7 proteins standing in past its ends, gives the full variable domain GAGVSQSPSNKVTEKGKDVELRCDPISGHTALYWYRQSLGQGLEFLIYFQGNSAPDKSGLPSDRFSAERTGGSVSTLTIQRTQQEDSAVYLCASSPGYYEQYFGPGTRLTVT.